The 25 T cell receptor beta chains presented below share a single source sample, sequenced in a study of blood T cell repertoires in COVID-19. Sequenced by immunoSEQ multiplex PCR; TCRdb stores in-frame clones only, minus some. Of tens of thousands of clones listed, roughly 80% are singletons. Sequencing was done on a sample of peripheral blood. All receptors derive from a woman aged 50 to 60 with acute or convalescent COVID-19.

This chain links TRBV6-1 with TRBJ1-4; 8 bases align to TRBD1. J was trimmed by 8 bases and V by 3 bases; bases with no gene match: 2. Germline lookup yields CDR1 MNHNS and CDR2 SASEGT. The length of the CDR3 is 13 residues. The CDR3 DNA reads TGTGCCAGCAGTGACAGGGGGCAAGAAAAACTGTTTTTT. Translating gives CASSDRGQEKLFF.

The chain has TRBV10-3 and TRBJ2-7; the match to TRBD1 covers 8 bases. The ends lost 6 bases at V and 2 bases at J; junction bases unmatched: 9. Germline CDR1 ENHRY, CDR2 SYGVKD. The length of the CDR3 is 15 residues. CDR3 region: CAISLGQGGTYEQYF. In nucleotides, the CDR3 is TGTGCCATCAGCCTAGGACAGGGCGGAACCTACGAGCAGTACTTC.

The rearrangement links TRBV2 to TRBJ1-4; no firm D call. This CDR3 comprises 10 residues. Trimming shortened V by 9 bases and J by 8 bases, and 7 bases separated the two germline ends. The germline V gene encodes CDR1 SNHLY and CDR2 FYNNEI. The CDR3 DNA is TGTGCCAGTTGGCGGGAAAAACTGTTTTTT. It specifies CASWREKLFF.

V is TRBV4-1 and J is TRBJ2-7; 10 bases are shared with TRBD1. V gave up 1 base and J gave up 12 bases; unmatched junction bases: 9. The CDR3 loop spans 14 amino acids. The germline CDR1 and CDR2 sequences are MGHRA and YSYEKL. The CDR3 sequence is CASSQVGTGVGLYF. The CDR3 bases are TGCGCCAGCAGCCAAGTAGGGACAGGGGTAGGTCTGTACTTC.

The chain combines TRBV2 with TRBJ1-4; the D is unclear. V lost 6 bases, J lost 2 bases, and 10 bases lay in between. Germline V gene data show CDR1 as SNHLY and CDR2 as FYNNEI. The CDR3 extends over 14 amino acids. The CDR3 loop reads CASSEESTNEKLFF. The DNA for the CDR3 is TGTGCCAGCAGCGAGGAATCTACTAATGAAAAACTGTTTTTT.

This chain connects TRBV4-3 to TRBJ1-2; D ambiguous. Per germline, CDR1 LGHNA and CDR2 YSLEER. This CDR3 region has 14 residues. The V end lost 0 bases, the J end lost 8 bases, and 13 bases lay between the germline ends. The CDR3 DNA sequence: TGCGCCAGCAGCCAAGATGTTGAGGCGAGGGGCTACACCTTC. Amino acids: CASSQDVEARGYTF.

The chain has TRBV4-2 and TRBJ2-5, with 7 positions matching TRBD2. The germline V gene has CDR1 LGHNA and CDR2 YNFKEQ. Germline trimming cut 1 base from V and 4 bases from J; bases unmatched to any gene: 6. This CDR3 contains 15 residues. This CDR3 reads CASSQVVGGLETQYF. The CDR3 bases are TGTGCCAGCAGCCAAGTAGTCGGGGGGTTAGAGACCCAGTACTTC.

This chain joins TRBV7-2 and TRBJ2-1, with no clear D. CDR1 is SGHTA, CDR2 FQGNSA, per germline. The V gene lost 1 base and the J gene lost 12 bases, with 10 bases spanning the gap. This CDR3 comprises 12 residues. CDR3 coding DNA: TGTGCCAGCAGCTTAGAGCTTACGGTGCAGTTCTTC. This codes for CASSLELTVQFF. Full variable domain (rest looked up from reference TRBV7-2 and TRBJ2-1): GAGVSQSPSNKVTEKGKDVELRCDPISGHTALYWYRQSLGQGLEFLIYFQGNSAPDKSGLPSDRFSAERTGGSVSTLTIQRTQQEDSAVYLCASSLELTVQFFGPGTRLTVL.

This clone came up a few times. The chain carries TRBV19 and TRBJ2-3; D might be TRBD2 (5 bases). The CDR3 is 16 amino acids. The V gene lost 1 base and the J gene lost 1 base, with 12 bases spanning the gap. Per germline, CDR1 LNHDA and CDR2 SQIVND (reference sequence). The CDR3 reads CASSIVTGMGTDTQYF. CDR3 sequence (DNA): TGTGCCAGTAGTATAGTAACGGGGATGGGCACAGATACGCAGTATTTT.

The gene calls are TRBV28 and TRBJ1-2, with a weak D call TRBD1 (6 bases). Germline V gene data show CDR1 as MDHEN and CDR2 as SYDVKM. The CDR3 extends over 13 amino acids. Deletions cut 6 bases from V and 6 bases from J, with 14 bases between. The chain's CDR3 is CASSRTGFHGYTF. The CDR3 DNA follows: TGTGCCAGCAGCCGTACAGGGTTCCATGGCTACACCTTC.

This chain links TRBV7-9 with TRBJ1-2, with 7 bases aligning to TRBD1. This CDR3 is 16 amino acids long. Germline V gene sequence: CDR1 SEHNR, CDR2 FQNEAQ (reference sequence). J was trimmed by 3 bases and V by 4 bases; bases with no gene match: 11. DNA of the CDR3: TGTGCCAGCAGCTGGGCCCCGGGAGGGGGCGACTATGGCTACACCTTC. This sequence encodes CASSWAPGGGDYGYTF.

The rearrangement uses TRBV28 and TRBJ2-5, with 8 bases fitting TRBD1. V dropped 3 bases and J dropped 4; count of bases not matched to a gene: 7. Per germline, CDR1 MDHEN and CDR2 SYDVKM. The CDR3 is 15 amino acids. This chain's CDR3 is CASSFRAGGLETQYF. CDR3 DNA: TGTGCCAGCAGTTTCAGGGCAGGGGGCCTAGAGACCCAGTACTTC.

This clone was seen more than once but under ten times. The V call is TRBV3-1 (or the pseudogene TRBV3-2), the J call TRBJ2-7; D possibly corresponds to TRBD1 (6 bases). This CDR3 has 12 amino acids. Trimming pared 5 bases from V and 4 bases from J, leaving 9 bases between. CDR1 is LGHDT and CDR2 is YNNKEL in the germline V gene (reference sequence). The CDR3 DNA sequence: TGTGCCAGCAGCTCAACAGGGTACGAGCAGTACTTC. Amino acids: CASSSTGYEQYF.

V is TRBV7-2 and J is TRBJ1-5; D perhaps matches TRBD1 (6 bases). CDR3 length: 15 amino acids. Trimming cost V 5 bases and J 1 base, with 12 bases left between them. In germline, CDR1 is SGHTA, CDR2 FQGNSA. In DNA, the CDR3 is TGTGCCAGCAGCAAAGGGGGGGGGAGCAATCAGCCCCAGCATTTT. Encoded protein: CASSKGGGSNQPQHF.

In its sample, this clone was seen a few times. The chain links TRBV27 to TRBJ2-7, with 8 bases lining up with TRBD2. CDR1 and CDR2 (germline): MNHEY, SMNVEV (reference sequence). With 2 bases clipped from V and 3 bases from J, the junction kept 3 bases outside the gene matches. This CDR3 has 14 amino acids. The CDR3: CASSLSGGLYEQYF. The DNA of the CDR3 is TGTGCCAGCAGTTTAAGCGGGGGCCTCTACGAGCAGTACTTC.

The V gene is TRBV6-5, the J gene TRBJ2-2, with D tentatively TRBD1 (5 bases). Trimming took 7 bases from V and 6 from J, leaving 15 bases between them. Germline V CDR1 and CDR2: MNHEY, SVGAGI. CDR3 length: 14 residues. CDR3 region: CASIRAGRAGELFF. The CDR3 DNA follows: TGTGCCAGCATCCGCGCAGGGCGCGCCGGGGAGCTGTTTTTT.

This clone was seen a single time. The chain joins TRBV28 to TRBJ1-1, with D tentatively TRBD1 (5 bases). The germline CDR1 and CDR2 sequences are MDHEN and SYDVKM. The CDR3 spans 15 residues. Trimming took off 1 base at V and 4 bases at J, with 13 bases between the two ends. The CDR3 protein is CASSLSAGWTTEAFF. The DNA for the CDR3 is TGTGCCAGCAGTTTATCAGCAGGGTGGACCACTGAAGCTTTCTTT. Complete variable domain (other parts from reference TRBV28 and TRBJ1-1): DVKVTQSSRYLVKRTGEKVFLECVQDMDHENMFWYRQDPGLGLRLIYFSYDVKMKEKGDIPEGYSVSREKKERFSLILESASTNQTSMYLCASSLSAGWTTEAFFGQGTRLTVV.

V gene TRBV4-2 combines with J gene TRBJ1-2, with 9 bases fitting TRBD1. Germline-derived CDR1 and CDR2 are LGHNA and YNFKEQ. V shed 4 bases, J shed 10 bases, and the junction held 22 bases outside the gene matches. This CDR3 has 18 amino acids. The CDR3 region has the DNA TGTGCCAGCAGCCCCGTCCCGGGACAGGGCTCCCTCTCTCGAGACTACACCTTC. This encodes CASSPVPGQGSLSRDYTF.

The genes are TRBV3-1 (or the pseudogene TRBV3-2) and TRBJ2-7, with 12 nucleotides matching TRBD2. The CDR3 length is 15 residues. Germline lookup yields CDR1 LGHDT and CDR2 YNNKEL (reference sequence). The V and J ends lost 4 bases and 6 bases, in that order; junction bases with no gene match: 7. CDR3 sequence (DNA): TGTGCCAGCAGCCCTGGACTAGCGGGGAGTCGCGAGCAGTACTTC. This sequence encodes CASSPGLAGSREQYF.

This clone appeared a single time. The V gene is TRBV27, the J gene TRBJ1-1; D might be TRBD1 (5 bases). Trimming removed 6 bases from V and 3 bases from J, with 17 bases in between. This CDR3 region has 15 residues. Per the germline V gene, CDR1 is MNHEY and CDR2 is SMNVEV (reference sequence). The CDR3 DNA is TGTGCCAGCAGGTGGGGCGGCCCAAGGGACACTGAAGCTTTCTTT. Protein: CASRWGGPRDTEAFF.

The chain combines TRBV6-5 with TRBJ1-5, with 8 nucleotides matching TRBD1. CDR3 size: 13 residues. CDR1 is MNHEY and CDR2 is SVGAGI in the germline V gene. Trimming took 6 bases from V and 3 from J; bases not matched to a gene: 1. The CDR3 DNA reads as TGTGCCAGCAGGGGACAGGTCAATCAGCCCCAGCATTTT. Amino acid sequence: CASRGQVNQPQHF.

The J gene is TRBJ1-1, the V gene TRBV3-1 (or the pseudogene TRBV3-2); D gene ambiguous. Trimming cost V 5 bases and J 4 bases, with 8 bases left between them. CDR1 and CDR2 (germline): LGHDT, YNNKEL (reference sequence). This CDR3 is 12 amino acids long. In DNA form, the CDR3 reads TGTGCCAGCAGCTCCTCCGGCACTGAAGCTTTCTTT. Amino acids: CASSSSGTEAFF.

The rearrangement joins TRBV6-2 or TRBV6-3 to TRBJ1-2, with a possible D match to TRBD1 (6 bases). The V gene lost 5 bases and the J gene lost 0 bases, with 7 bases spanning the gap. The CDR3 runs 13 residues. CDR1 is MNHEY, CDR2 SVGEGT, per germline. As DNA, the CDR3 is TGTGCCAGCAGTGACAGGACTAACTATGGCTACACCTTC. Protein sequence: CASSDRTNYGYTF.

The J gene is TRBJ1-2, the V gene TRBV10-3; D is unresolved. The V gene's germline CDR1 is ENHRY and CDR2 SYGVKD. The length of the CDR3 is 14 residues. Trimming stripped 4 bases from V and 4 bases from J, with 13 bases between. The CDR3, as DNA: TGTGCCATCAGTGGAGCGGTCTCGGGCTATGGCTACACCTTC. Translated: CAISGAVSGYGYTF.

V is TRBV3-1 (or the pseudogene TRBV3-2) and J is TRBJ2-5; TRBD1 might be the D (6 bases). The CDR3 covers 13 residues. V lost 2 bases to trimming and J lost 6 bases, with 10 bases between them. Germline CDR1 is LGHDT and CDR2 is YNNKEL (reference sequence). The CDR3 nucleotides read TGTGCCAGCAGCCAATCCACAGGGAAGACCCAGTACTTC. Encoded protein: CASSQSTGKTQYF.